These 20 T cell receptor beta chains came from one sample sequenced in a study of T cell clonality in common variable immunodeficiency. Profiling relied on immunoSEQ multiplex PCR, and the TCRdb table lists in-frame clones only, not all of them. This sample has under 50,000 clones and no singletons, with approximately 0.68% in the ten largest. Sequencing was done on a sample of peripheral blood mononuclear cells. The source of these receptors is a person aged 18 to 75 in good health.

This clone was recorded many times. The read terminates 3 residues ahead of where the CDR3 ends, so the germline J gene completes it. The J gene is TRBJ2-1, the V gene TRBV24-1; TRBD2 matches 11 bases. The trim removed 0 bases at V and 9 bases at J, leaving 3 bases unmatched. The CDR3 loop spans 15 amino acids. Germline V gene data show CDR1 as KGHDR and CDR2 as SFDVKD. CDR3 loop: CATSDLTSGGTEQFF. The covered CDR3 bases are TGTGCCACCAGTGATTTGACTAGCGGGGGTACTGAG.

This clone showed up many times. The observed sequence ends 3 residues before the CDR3 terminus, with the missing tail filled in from the germline J gene. The chain joins TRBV19 to TRBJ1-2; D ambiguous. Between the trimmed V and J ends, which lost 7 bases and 0 bases, there was a span of 6 bases. The CDR3 consists of 12 residues. Germline-derived CDR1 and CDR2 are LNHDA and SQIVND (reference sequence). The sequenced part of the CDR3 DNA is TGTGCCAGTACTACGACTAACTATGGC. Protein product: CASTTTNYG. The CDR3 in full is CASTTTNYGYTF.

There are many counts of this clone. The read ends 3 residues early relative to the CDR3; the germline J gene fills the gap. The chain employs TRBV20-1 and TRBJ2-2, with 16 bases identical to TRBD2. After removal of 3 bases from V and 4 bases from J, the junction contained 14 bases not matched to a gene. Germline loops: CDR1 DFQATT, CDR2 SNEGSKA (reference sequence). This CDR3 comprises 20 residues. Incomplete CDR3 DNA: TGCAGTGCTAGGGCCGGGACTAGCGGGGGGGTCGTGCTTATCACCGGGGAG. It encodes CSARAGTSGGVVLITGE. The whole CDR3 protein is CSARAGTSGGVVLITGELFF.

This clone was recorded many times. The CDR3 is CASSQAGGSYEQYF. The sequenced CDR3 bases are TGTGCCAGCTCCCAAGCAGGGGGCTCCTACGAG. The gene calls are TRBV18 and TRBJ2-7; 7 bases agree with TRBD1. Coverage ceases 3 residues before the CDR3 finishes, and the germline J gene fills in the end. The length of the CDR3 is 14 residues. J lost 0 bases, V lost 6 bases, and 5 bases had no gene match. Germline assignment: CDR1 KGHSH and CDR2 LQKENI. Based on the CDR3 plus reference TRBV18 and TRBJ2-7, the full variable domain is NAGVMQNPRHLVRRRGQEARLRCSPMKGHSHVYWYRQLPEEGLKFMVYLQKENIIDESGMPKERFSAEFPKEGPSILRIQQVVRGDSAAYFCASSQAGGSYEQYFGPGTRLTVT.

This clone was counted many times. The read ends 3 residues before the CDR3 terminus; that terminus is restored from the germline J gene. The chain joins TRBV2 to TRBJ2-5, with D unclear. V was clipped by 6 bases and J by 4 bases, with 3 bases between them. The CDR3 has 10 residues. Germline values: CDR1 SNHLY, CDR2 FYNNEI. The sequenced CDR3 bases are TGTGCCAGCAGCGGAGAGACC. Its protein is CASSGET. The whole CDR3 protein is CASSGETQYF.

This clone was counted ten times or more. The observed sequence ends 3 residues before the CDR3 terminus, with the missing tail filled in from the germline J gene. This chain connects TRBV2 to TRBJ2-3, with 7 positions matching TRBD1. The length of the CDR3 is 15 residues. Trimming cost V 4 bases and J 0 bases; bases outside gene matches: 4. CDR1 and CDR2 (germline): SNHLY, FYNNEI. CDR3 amino acids: CASSGGQTSTDTQYF. Partial CDR3 DNA: TGTGCCAGCAGTGGGGGACAGACTAGCACAGATACG.

The table lists this clone with many counts. The read stops 3 residues short of the end of the CDR3; the missing end is completed from the germline J gene. The genes are TRBV12-3 or TRBV12-4 and TRBJ2-3; TRBD2 agrees at 8 bases. The CDR3 length is 16 residues. The V segment lost 5 bases and the J segment 0 bases; nucleotides outside the gene matches: 7. The CDR3 bases that were read are TGTGCCAGCAGTCAGAGCGGGAGCGTAAGCACAGATACG. Its translation: CASSQSGSVSTDT. Given in full, the CDR3 is CASSQSGSVSTDTQYF.

This clone was detected ten times or more. The observed sequence ends 3 residues before the CDR3 terminus, with the missing tail filled in from the germline J gene. The chain has TRBV2 and TRBJ1-2; perhaps TRBD1 as D (6 bases). The CDR3 extends over 15 amino acids. CDR1 and CDR2 (germline): SNHLY, FYNNEI. The V end lost 4 bases, the J end lost 4 bases, and 16 bases lay between the germline ends. CDR3 DNA (partial): TGTGCCAGCAGTGGGGAAAAGGGGGTAATCTATGGC. Translation gives CASSGEKGVIYG. The CDR3 in its entirety is CASSGEKGVIYGYTF.

Many counts were recorded for this clone. From the germline J gene comes the end of the CDR3, since the read stops 3 residues before it. V usage is TRBV2 and J usage is TRBJ1-6; possible D gene TRBD1, 5 bases. Trimming took off 7 bases at V and 0 bases at J, with 19 bases between the two ends. The germline V gene has CDR1 SNHLY and CDR2 FYNNEI. CDR3 size: 18 residues. The CDR3 bases that were read are TGTGCCAGCACCCACGATCCCGGGGGAAGCTCCTATAATTCACCC. Amino acid sequence: CASTHDPGGSSYNSP. The CDR3 reads in full as CASTHDPGGSSYNSPLHF.

This clone was observed at least ten times. The sequence runs out 3 residues before the end of the CDR3; the remainder is reconstructed from the germline J gene. V and J are TRBV20-1 and TRBJ2-7; 9 bases map to TRBD2. The CDR3 runs to 16 residues. Germline CDR1 and CDR2: DFQATT and SNEGSKA (reference sequence). Unmatched junction bases numbered 12, after V lost 0 bases and J lost 6 bases. CDR3 DNA, as far as it was read: TGCAGTGCTAGAGATGGGGGGGGCGGGAGGGCGTTCGAG. It specifies CSARDGGGGRAFE. The complete CDR3 sequence is CSARDGGGGRAFEQYF.

Many counts were recorded for this clone. Read data end 3 residues before the CDR3 end; the end is taken from the germline J gene. The rearrangement links TRBV5-1 to TRBJ1-2, with TRBD1 identical over 7 bases. This CDR3 is 12 amino acids long. From germline, CDR1 is SGHRS and CDR2 YFSETQ. The sequenced CDR3 bases are TGCGCCAGCAGTACAGGGGTGAACGGC. Translated, it gives CASSTGVNG. In full, the CDR3 is CASSTGVNGYTF. Full variable domain (missing parts from reference TRBV5-1 and TRBJ1-2): KAGVTQTPRYLIKTRGQQVTLSCSPISGHRSVSWYQQTPGQGLQFLFEYFSETQRNKGNFPGRFSGRQFSNSRSEMNVSTLELGDSALYLCASSTGVNGYTFGSGTRLTVV.

This clone was recorded many times. Sequencing ends 3 residues short of the CDR3 end; the germline J gene provides the rest. The chain employs TRBV29-1 and TRBJ1-4; maybe TRBD1 (5 bases). Between the trimmed V and J ends, which lost 2 bases and 10 bases, there was a span of 14 bases. The CDR3 is made up of 13 amino acids. Germline-derived CDR1 and CDR2 are SQVTM and ANQGSEA. The sequenced CDR3 bases are TGCAGCGTTGAATTGGGGGGGGACCGAAAA. Amino acid sequence: CSVELGGDRK. The full CDR3 protein reads CSVELGGDRKLFF.

This clone was detected ten times or more. The read gets to within 3 residues of the CDR3 end, and the germline J gene fills in the rest. The gene calls are TRBV2 and TRBJ1-3, with TRBD1 matching over 7 bases. CDR3 size: 17 residues. The germline CDR1 and CDR2 sequences are SNHLY and FYNNEI. With V trimmed by 5 bases and J by 0 bases, 10 bases remained unmatched. CDR3 loop: CASSPTQGDGSGNTIYF. Partial CDR3 DNA: TGTGCCAGCAGTCCAACCCAGGGGGATGGCTCTGGAAACACC.

This clone came up many times. The read comes to an end 3 residues before the CDR3 does, leaving the germline J gene to fill in the end. This rearrangement joins TRBV28 to TRBJ2-2, with TRBD2 identical over 12 bases. The CDR3 consists of 17 residues. The V gene end was trimmed by 2 bases and the J gene end by 6 bases; junction bases not matched to a gene: 7. Germline V gene lookup returns CDR1 MDHEN and CDR2 SYDVKM. The CDR3 sequence: CASSLSLASGRAGELFF. CDR3 DNA (partial): TGTGCCAGCAGTTTAAGTCTGGCTAGCGGGAGGGCCGGGGAG.

This clone was detected ten times or more. The CDR3 end lies 3 residues beyond the end of the read and is filled in from the germline J gene. The rearrangement uses TRBV11-3 and TRBJ1-1; the D gene is possibly TRBD1 (6 bases). The V end was cut by 5 bases, the J end by 0 bases, with 10 bases between. Germline CDR1 and CDR2: SGHNT and YENEEA. The CDR3 totals 14 residues. CDR3 bases read: TGTGCCAGCAGCCTACAGGGCATGAACACTGAA. This encodes CASSLQGMNTE. The CDR3 in its entirety is CASSLQGMNTEAFF.

This clone has ten or more counts. The read ends 3 residues before the CDR3 terminus; that terminus is restored from the germline J gene. This chain links TRBV10-3 with TRBJ2-2; D call uncertain. From germline, CDR1 is ENHRY and CDR2 SYGVKD. The ends were cut back, 3 bases at V and 7 bases at J, with 15 bases in the middle. The CDR3 extends over 15 amino acids. Incomplete CDR3 DNA: TGTGCCATCAGTGAACTCCTCGCGTCCGGCGGGGAG. Translation: CAISELLASGGE. The full CDR3 sequence reads CAISELLASGGELFF.

This clone was seen many times. The CDR3 is cut off 3 residues early in the read; its end comes from the germline J gene. The gene calls are TRBV3-1 (or the pseudogene TRBV3-2) and TRBJ1-1; perhaps TRBD1 as D (5 bases). Germline CDR1 is LGHDT and CDR2 is YNNKEL (reference sequence). The CDR3 has 14 amino acids. V was shortened by 4 bases and J by 1 base, with 10 bases between the two germline ends. CDR3: CASSRLGGNTEAFF. The CDR3 DNA, read in part, is TGTGCCAGCAGCCGTCTGGGGGGGAACACTGAA.

This clone was detected many times. Read sequence stops 3 residues before the CDR3 end, and the germline J gene provides the missing end. The chain couples TRBV13 to TRBJ1-5; TRBD1 aligns across 8 bases. This CDR3 is 14 amino acids long. From germline, CDR1 is PRHDT and CDR2 FYEKMQ (reference sequence). Unmatched junction bases numbered 5, after V lost 4 bases and J lost 6 bases. CDR3 sequence reads: CASSSDRGSQPQHF. The sequenced CDR3 bases are TGTGCCAGCAGCTCAGACAGGGGCAGTCAGCCC.

Many counts were recorded for this clone. The sequenced fragment ends 3 residues before the CDR3 boundary, so the rest is inferred from the germline J gene. The genes are TRBV2 and TRBJ2-7, with TRBD2 identical over 11 bases. Germline V CDR1 and CDR2: SNHLY, FYNNEI. The CDR3 loop spans 14 amino acids. Trimming removed 7 bases from V and 6 bases from J; junction bases left unmatched: 8. CDR3 amino acids: CASNVAGGDFEQYF. CDR3 bases read: TGTGCCAGCAACGTAGCGGGAGGGGATTTCGAG. The full variable domain, in which reference TRBV2 and TRBJ2-7 provide the parts outside the CDR3, is EPEVTQTPSHQVTQMGQEVILRCVPISNHLYFYWYRQILGQKVEFLVSFYNNEISEKSEIFDDQFSVERPDGSNFTLKIRSTKLEDSAMYFCASNVAGGDFEQYFGPGTRLTVT.

This clone showed up just a few times. The read ends 3 residues before the CDR3 terminus; that terminus is restored from the germline J gene. V is TRBV25-1 and J is TRBJ1-4; D is uncertain. Germline CDR1 and CDR2: MGHDK and SYGVNS. With 2 bases removed from V and 4 bases from J, the gap between germline ends came to 17 bases. The CDR3 runs 17 residues. The covered CDR3 bases are TGTGCCAGCAGTGAAGAAGGCCGCGGGGTTAGTAATGAAAAA. The encoded protein is CASSEEGRGVSNEK. The CDR3 as a whole reads CASSEEGRGVSNEKLFF.